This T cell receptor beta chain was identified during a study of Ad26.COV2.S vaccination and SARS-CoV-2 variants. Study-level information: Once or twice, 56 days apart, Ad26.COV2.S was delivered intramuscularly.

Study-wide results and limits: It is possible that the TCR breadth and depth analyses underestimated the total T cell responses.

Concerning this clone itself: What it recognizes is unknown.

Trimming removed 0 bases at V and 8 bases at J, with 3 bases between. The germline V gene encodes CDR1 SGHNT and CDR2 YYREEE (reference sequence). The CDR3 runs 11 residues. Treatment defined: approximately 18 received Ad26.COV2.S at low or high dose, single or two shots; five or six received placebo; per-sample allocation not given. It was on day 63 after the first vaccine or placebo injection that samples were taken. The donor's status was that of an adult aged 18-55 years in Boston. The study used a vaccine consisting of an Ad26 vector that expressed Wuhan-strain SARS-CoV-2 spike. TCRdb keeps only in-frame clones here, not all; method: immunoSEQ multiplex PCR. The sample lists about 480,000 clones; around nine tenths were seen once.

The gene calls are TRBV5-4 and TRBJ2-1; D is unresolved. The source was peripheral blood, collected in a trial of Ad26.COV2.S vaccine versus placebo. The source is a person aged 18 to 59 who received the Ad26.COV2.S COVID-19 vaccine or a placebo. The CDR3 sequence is CASSLEHEQFF. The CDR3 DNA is TGTGCCAGCAGCTTGGAGCATGAGCAGTTCTTC.